This entry lists 16 T cell receptor beta chains sequenced from one sample in a study of blood T cell repertoires in COVID-19. Sequenced by immunoSEQ multiplex PCR; TCRdb stores in-frame clones only, minus some. The sample records fewer than 300,000 clones, about 90% being singletons. Input material: peripheral blood. Every receptor here comes from a woman aged 50 to 60 with COVID-19, enrolled during active disease.

To note about this clone: A junction boundary mismatches the germline segment, possibly from a read error. The CDR3 nucleotides read TGCGCCAGCAGGTTGGCTGCCGGGACAGGCAACACTGAAGCTTTCTTT. As protein: CASRLAAGTGNTEAFF. The chain links TRBV5-1 to TRBJ1-1; 8 bases line up with TRBD1. The CDR3 runs 16 residues. Germline lookup yields CDR1 SGHRS and CDR2 YFSETQ.

In DNA form, the CDR3 reads TGTGCCAGCAGCTTACGGGGGGCAGGGGATCCTAGCTCGGATGAGCAGTTCTTC. It specifies CASSLRGAGDPSSDEQFF. The chain joins TRBV7-9 to TRBJ2-1, with D perhaps TRBD2 (7 bases). The germline gives CDR1 SEHNR, CDR2 FQNEAQ (reference sequence). The ends were cut back, 2 bases at V and 8 bases at J, with 25 bases in the middle. This CDR3 spans 18 amino acids.

The chain uses TRBV9 and TRBJ1-2; 10 positions match TRBD1. Germline values: CDR1 SGDLS, CDR2 YYNGEE. Trimming took 0 bases from V and 8 from J; bases not matched to a gene: 7. CDR3 length: 15 amino acids. For the CDR3, the DNA is TGTGCCAGCAGCGTAGGGACAGGGGGGCGAGAAGGCTACACCTTC. This sequence encodes CASSVGTGGREGYTF.

Only one count was recorded for this clone. V is TRBV2 and J is TRBJ2-7; perhaps TRBD2 as D (5 bases). This CDR3 comprises 14 residues. Germline V gene sequence: CDR1 SNHLY, CDR2 FYNNEI. The germline V and J ends were trimmed by 4 bases and 5 bases, with 15 bases remaining between them. CDR3 loop: CASSGSSREHEQYF. CDR3 bases: TGTGCCAGCAGTGGATCTTCGAGGGAACACGAGCAGTACTTC.

The chain uses TRBV18 and TRBJ1-3; 9 bases are shared with TRBD1. There are 16 residues in the CDR3. Trimming took 3 bases from V and 4 from J; bases not matched to a gene: 7. Germline lookup yields CDR1 KGHSH and CDR2 LQKENI. This CDR3 reads CASSPRDRAKGNTIYF. In DNA form, the CDR3 reads TGTGCCAGCTCACCTCGGGACAGGGCGAAAGGAAACACCATATATTTT.

The genes are TRBV7-7 and TRBJ2-3; a possible D gene is TRBD1 (6 bases). Looked up from germline, CDR1 is SSHAT and CDR2 is FNYEAQ (reference sequence). Trimming cost V 5 bases and J 2 bases, with 11 bases left between them. CDR3 length: 14 amino acids. The CDR3 spells CASSRTDLTDTQYF. The CDR3, as DNA: TGTGCCAGCAGCCGGACAGACCTCACAGATACGCAGTATTTT.

This clone is a singleton in its sample. The V and J genes are TRBV4-1 and TRBJ2-7, with 12 bases fitting TRBD2. In germline, CDR1 is MGHRA, CDR2 YSYEKL. This CDR3 comprises 15 residues. V lost 6 bases and J lost 1; bases outside the gene matches: 4. The DNA for the CDR3 is TGCGCCAGCAGACACGGACTAGCGGGATCCTACGAGCAGTACTTC. Its translation: CASRHGLAGSYEQYF.

J is TRBJ2-2 and V is TRBV3-1 (or the pseudogene TRBV3-2); TRBD2 matches at 9 bases. CDR1 is LGHDT and CDR2 is YNNKEL in the germline V gene (reference sequence). The J segment lost 8 bases and the V segment lost 3 bases, leaving 1 base of the junction unmatched. There are 13 residues in the CDR3. Here the CDR3 DNA reads TGTGCCAGCAGCCAGCTAGCGGGGGGGGAGCTGTTTTTT. Protein sequence: CASSQLAGGELFF.

The chain carries TRBV5-6 and TRBJ1-1, with 12 nucleotides matching TRBD1. CDR3 length equals 16 residues. The V segment lost 4 bases and the J segment 7 bases; nucleotides outside the gene matches: 11. Germline loops: CDR1 SGHDT, CDR2 YYEEEE. The CDR3: CASSGGTGGPNGEAFF. CDR3 sequence (DNA): TGTGCCAGCAGCGGCGGGACAGGGGGCCCTAATGGTGAAGCTTTCTTT.

The V and J genes are TRBV7-8 and TRBJ2-7, with a possible D match to TRBD1 (5 bases). CDR1 is SGHVS and CDR2 is FQNEAQ in the germline V gene. The CDR3 runs to 15 residues. Trimming removed 2 bases from V and 5 bases from J, with 16 bases in between. CDR3: CASSLTETVANEQYF. The DNA for the CDR3 is TGTGCCAGCAGCTTAACCGAGACAGTCGCTAACGAGCAGTACTTC.

The J gene is TRBJ1-5, the V gene TRBV12-5; 9 bases line up with TRBD1. Germline trimming cut 6 bases from V and 4 bases from J; bases unmatched to any gene: 10. Germline values: CDR1 LGHNT, CDR2 FRNRAP. The CDR3 is 16 amino acids. The CDR3 reads CASGPGDRVWNQPQHF. The CDR3 DNA reads TGTGCTAGTGGCCCCGGGGACAGGGTGTGGAATCAGCCCCAGCATTTT.

The rearrangement uses TRBV5-1 and TRBJ2-1; TRBD1 might be the D (5 bases). The germline gives CDR1 SGHRS, CDR2 YFSETQ. The CDR3 length is 16 residues. The V and J ends lost 0 bases and 4 bases respectively, with 14 bases between them. CDR3 in amino acids: CASSLVAGPSYNEQFF. DNA of the CDR3: TGCGCCAGCAGCTTGGTGGCAGGGCCTTCGTACAATGAGCAGTTCTTC.

This chain links TRBV10-1 with TRBJ2-3, with a possible D match to TRBD2 (6 bases). The CDR3 consists of 15 residues. Per the germline V gene, CDR1 is WNHNN and CDR2 is SYGVQD (reference sequence). V was clipped by 0 bases and J by 0 bases, with 7 bases between them. The CDR3 reads CASSESGGSTDTQYF. Here the CDR3 DNA reads TGCGCCAGCAGTGAGTCGGGGGGTAGCACAGATACGCAGTATTTT.

J is TRBJ2-7 and V is TRBV30; TRBD1 aligns across 8 bases. The CDR3 sequence is 11 residues long. Germline lookup yields CDR1 GTSNPN and CDR2 SVGIG (reference sequence). The V gene end was trimmed by 4 bases and the J gene end by 5 bases; junction bases not matched to a gene: 1. The CDR3 is CAWTGGHEQYF. CDR3 in DNA: TGTGCCTGGACAGGGGGCCACGAGCAGTACTTC.

The CDR3 is CASSPWVGRDTEAFF. CDR3 DNA sequence: TGTGCCAGCAGCCCCTGGGTGGGCAGGGACACTGAAGCTTTCTTT. V gene TRBV5-4 combines with J gene TRBJ1-1; D possibly corresponds to TRBD1 (5 bases). V was cut by 4 bases and J by 3 bases, with 16 bases left in between. The CDR3 contains 15 residues. The germline V gene has CDR1 SGHNT and CDR2 YYREEE (reference sequence).

The chain has TRBV6-2 or TRBV6-3 and TRBJ2-7; tentatively, D is TRBD1 (5 bases). Per germline, CDR1 MNHEY and CDR2 SVGEGT. V was clipped by 6 bases and J by 1 base, with 19 bases between them. The CDR3 is made up of 16 amino acids. Here the CDR3 reads CASSPDRNKHSYEQYF. The CDR3 bases are TGTGCCAGCAGCCCTGACAGAAACAAACATTCCTACGAGCAGTACTTC.